This T cell receptor (beta chain) was identified in a study of control samples from healthy donors and cancer patients. Profiled with immunoSEQ multiplex PCR; TCRdb holds only in-frame clones, not every one. The table includes 100,000 to 150,000 clones, over 85% detected once. Germline CDR1 is WSHSY and CDR2 is SAAADI. This CDR3 comprises 13 residues. Unmatched junction bases numbered 7, after V lost 9 bases and J lost 8 bases. The sample comprised blood. The chain combines TRBV10-2 with TRBJ1-6, with 7 nucleotides matching TRBD1. The sequence derives from a man aged 18-30 years in good health. CDR3 nucleotide sequence: TGCGCCAGTACAACAGGGGAGGATTCACCCCTCCACTTT. This sequence encodes CASTTGEDSPLHF.